The T cell receptor (beta chain) under discussion was sequenced for a study of Ad26.COV2.S vaccination and SARS-CoV-2 variants. V trimming: 6 bases; J trimming: 4 bases; junction bases outside the gene matches: 8. Germline assignment: CDR1 MDHEN and CDR2 SYDVKM. The CDR3 has 15 amino acids. TCRdb's table, derived via immunoSEQ multiplex PCR, lists solely in-frame clones and lacks some. The table records roughly 400,000 clones, 80% to 95% of them present only once. Treatment reported: approximately 18 received Ad26.COV2.S at low or high dose, single or two shots; roughly five received placebo; per-sample allocation not given. Specimen acquisition occurred on day 63 following the initial vaccine or placebo injection.

The chain has TRBV28 and TRBJ2-1; the match to TRBD1 covers 8 bases. The clonotype originates from a person between 18 and 59 years old who received the Ad26.COV2.S COVID-19 vaccine or a placebo. The starting material was peripheral blood, obtained in a trial of Ad26.COV2.S vaccine versus placebo. The CDR3 region has the DNA TGTGCCAGCAGCTTACCCGGGACAGGTTACAATGAGCAGTTCTTC. Its translation is CASSLPGTGYNEQFF.